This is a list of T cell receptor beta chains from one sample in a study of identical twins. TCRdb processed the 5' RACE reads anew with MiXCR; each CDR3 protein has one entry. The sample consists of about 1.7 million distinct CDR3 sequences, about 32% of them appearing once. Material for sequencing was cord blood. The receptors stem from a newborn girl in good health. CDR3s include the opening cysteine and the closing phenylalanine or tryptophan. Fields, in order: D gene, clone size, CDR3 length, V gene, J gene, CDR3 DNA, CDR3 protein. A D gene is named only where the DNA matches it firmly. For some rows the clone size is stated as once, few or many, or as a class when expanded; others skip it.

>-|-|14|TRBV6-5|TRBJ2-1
TGTGCCAGCAGTTACCAGCCCGAGCGGAATGAGCAGTTCTTC
CASSYQPERNEQFF
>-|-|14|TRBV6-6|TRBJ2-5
TGTGCCAGCAGTTACTCCGGCCTAGCCGGGACCCAGTACTTC
CASSYSGLAGTQYF
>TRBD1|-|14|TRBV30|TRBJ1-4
TGTGCCTGGAGTCAGGGCAGGGGGGATGAAAAACTGTTTTTT
CAWSQGRGDEKLFF
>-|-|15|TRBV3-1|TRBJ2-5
TGTGCCAGCAGCCAAGGGGGGACGTACCAAGAGACCCAGTACTTC
CASSQGGTYQETQYF
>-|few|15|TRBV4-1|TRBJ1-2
TGCGCCAGCAGCCAAGGGCAGGCCCCTAACTATGGCTACACCTTC
CASSQGQAPNYGYTF
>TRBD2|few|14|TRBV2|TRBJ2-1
TGTGCCAGCAGTGGGGGACTAGTGATCAATGAGCAGTTCTTC
CASSGGLVINEQFF
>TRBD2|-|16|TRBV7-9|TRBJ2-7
TGTGCCAGCAGCTGGACTAGCTCAAGCTCCTACAATGAGCAGTACTTC
CASSWTSSSSYNEQYF
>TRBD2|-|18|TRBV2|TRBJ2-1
TGTGCCAGCAGTGAAGCGGGACTAGCGGGGGGTTCCTACAATGAGCAGTTCTTC
CASSEAGLAGGSYNEQFF
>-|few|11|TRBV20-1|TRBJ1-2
TGCAGTGCTAGAGGGGGGCTTGGCTACACCTTC
CSARGGLGYTF
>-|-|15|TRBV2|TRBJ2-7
TGTGCCAGCAGTGAAGCTCCAGGGGCCACCTACGAGCAGTACTTC
CASSEAPGATYEQYF
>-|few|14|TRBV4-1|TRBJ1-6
TGCGCCAGCAGCCAACCTAACCAGGGATCACCCCTCCACTTT
CASSQPNQGSPLHF
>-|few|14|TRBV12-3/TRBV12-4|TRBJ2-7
TGTGCCAGCAGTTTTAGGGCGGGGCAGAGCGAGCAGTACTTC
CASSFRAGQSEQYF
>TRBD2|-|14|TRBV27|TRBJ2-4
TGTGCCAGCGGGACTAGCGGGACCAAAAACATTCAGTACTTC
CASGTSGTKNIQYF
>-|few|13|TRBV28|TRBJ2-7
TGTGCCAGCAGTCGACAGGTGGGCTACGAGCAGTACTTC
CASSRQVGYEQYF
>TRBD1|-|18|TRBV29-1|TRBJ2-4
TGCAGCGTTGAGGGGGACAGGGGAGGGATGCTAGCCAAAAACATTCAGTACTTC
CSVEGDRGGMLAKNIQYF
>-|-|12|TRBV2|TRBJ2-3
TGTGCCGGTCGACAGGACACAGATACGCAGTATTTT
CAGRQDTDTQYF
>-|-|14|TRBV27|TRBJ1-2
TGTGCCAGCAGTTTCAGTAATACTAACTATGGCTACACCTTC
CASSFSNTNYGYTF
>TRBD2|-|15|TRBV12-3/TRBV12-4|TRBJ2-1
TGTGCCAGCAAACCTACTAGCGGGAGGAGGAATGAGCAGTTCTTC
CASKPTSGRRNEQFF
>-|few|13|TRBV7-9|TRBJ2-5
TGTGCCAGCAGCGGACAAAACCAAGAGACCCAGTACTTC
CASSGQNQETQYF
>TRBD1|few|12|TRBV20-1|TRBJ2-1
TGCAGTGCGAGGAAGACAGGGGCCGAGCAGTTCTTC
CSARKTGAEQFF
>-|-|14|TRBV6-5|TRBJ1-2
TGTGCCGGCAGTTACTCGGTCGGAGGCTATGGCTACACCTTC
CAGSYSVGGYGYTF
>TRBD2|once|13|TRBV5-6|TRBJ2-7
TGTGCCAGCAGCTGGGGGGACTATTACGAGCAGTACTTC
CASSWGDYYEQYF
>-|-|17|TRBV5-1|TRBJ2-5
TGCGCCAGCAGCCGAACAGGGAGGAATCAGAAAGCGGAGACCCAGTACTTC
CASSRTGRNQKAETQYF
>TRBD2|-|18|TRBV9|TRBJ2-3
TGTGCCAGCAGCGTAGAGACTAGCGGGAGGATTGGCACAGATACGCAGTATTTT
CASSVETSGRIGTDTQYF
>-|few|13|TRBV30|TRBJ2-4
TGTGCCTGGAGTGCGGGACCCAAAAACATTCAGTACTTC
CAWSAGPKNIQYF
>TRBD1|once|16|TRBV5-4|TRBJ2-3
TGTGCCAGCAGCTCCAGAGCCAGGGGGCGTTCAGATACGCAGTATTTT
CASSSRARGRSDTQYF
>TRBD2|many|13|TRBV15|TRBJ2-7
TGTGCCACCAGCACGCGGGAGTATTACGAGCAGTACTTC
CATSTREYYEQYF
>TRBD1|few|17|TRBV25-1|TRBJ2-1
TGTGCCAGCAGTGGCATCAGCCCGGGACAGTCCTACAATGAGCAGTTCTTC
CASSGISPGQSYNEQFF
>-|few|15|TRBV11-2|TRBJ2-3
TGTGCCAGCAGCTTGAGGCCCCTGGGGGCAGATACGCAGTATTTT
CASSLRPLGADTQYF
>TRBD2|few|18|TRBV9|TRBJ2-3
TGTGCCAGCAGCGTGTCGGGACGGACTAGACTTAAGCCAGATACGCAGTATTTT
CASSVSGRTRLKPDTQYF
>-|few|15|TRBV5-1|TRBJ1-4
TGCGCCAGCAGCCTACGGGGACGGCTTAATGAAAAACTGTTTTTT
CASSLRGRLNEKLFF
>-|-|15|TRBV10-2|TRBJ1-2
TGCGCCAGCACTAACCGCAGACTACCCTTAAATGGCTACACCTTC
CASTNRRLPLNGYTF
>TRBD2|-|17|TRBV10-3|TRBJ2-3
TGTGCCATCAGTGAGTCCCCGACTAGCCGATCCACAGATACGCAGTATTTT
CAISESPTSRSTDTQYF
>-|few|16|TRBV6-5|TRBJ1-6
TGTGCCAGCAGTTACTCGGACAGTTCCTATAATTCACCCCTCCACTTT
CASSYSDSSYNSPLHF
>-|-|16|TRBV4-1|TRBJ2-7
TGCGCCAGCAGCGAAGGCGCTCTGAGCGGTACCTACGAGCAGTACTTC
CASSEGALSGTYEQYF
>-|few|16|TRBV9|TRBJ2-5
TGTGCCAGCAGCCCACACCAGGGCGCCATTCAAGAGACCCAGTACTTC
CASSPHQGAIQETQYF
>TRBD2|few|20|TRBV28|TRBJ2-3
TGTGCCAGCAGTTTATCGAGCGGACTAGCGGGAGCTTCTAGCACAGATACGCAGTATTTT
CASSLSSGLAGASSTDTQYF
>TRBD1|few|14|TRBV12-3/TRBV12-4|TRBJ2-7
TGTGCCAGCAGTAAGGACAGGGTTGCGAACGAGCAGTACTTC
CASSKDRVANEQYF
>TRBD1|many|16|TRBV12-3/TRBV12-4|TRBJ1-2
TGTGCCAGCAGTACAACCCCCGGGACAGTATACTATGGCTACACCTTC
CASSTTPGTVYYGYTF
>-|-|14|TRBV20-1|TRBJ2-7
TGCGGTGCTAGAGATCTAGGCCAATCCTACGAGCAGTACTTC
CGARDLGQSYEQYF